The 9 T cell receptor beta chains below were found in one sample sequenced in a study of blood T cells in healthy people across ages (dated by TCRdb to the mid-2010s). The method was 5' RACE. Reads for this sample came from an Illumina HiSeq 2500. A second PCR of about 6 to 12 cycles was run with a J-beta primer mix and a sample-barcoded 5' primer. TCRdb reran the public reads through fastp at Q25 and MiXCR, keeping productive beta chains. Rows matching on CDR3 protein sequence are summarized as one entry with the most common DNA and genes. The sample includes over 600,000 distinct CDR3 sequences, with around 43% observed a single time. Approximately 31% of the sample goes to the ten largest clones. The sample taken for sequencing was blood. These receptor sequences come from a man aged 80 or over in good health.

The chain links TRBV4-3 to TRBJ1-2, with 9 bases lining up with TRBD1. The CDR3 extends over 16 amino acids. Germline CDR1 LGHNA, CDR2 YSLEER. Losses at the gene ends were 2 bases for V and 5 bases for J; bases not matched to a gene: 9. The chain's CDR3 is CASSQRRDRGRYGYTF. CDR3 DNA: TGCGCCAGCAGCCAAAGACGCGACAGGGGGAGGTATGGCTACACCTTC.

This clonotype turned up a few times. The J gene is TRBJ2-3, the V gene TRBV7-2, with a tentative D call TRBD2 (5 bases). The CDR3 runs 13 residues. V was trimmed by 5 bases and J by 8 bases, leaving 14 bases between them. The germline V gene encodes CDR1 SGHTA and CDR2 FQGNSA. CDR3 bases: TGTGCCAGCAGCCCGACTATGGTGTTTACGCAGTATTTT. Encoded protein: CASSPTMVFTQYF.

Remarks on this clonotype: It may be a read error: a sequence one base away is much more abundant. The CDR3 here is CSVLPKIGGASETQFF. CDR3 DNA sequence: TGCAGCGTTCTACCGAAGATTGGGGGCGCTTCAGAGACCCAGTTCTTC. The genes are TRBV29-1 and TRBJ2-1; possibly TRBD1 for D (6 bases). This CDR3 contains 16 residues. Trimming took off 5 bases at V and 13 bases at J, with 30 bases between the two ends. Germline assignment: CDR1 SQVTM and CDR2 ANQGSEA.

This chain uses TRBV20-1 with TRBJ2-5, with 7 bases that match TRBD1. The CDR3 covers 15 residues. The trim removed 1 base at V and 3 bases at J, leaving 8 bases unmatched. The germline CDR1 and CDR2 sequences are DFQATT and SNEGSKA (reference sequence). The CDR3 coding sequence is TGCAGTGCTAGAGTATTAGGGACAGAAAAAGAGACCCAGTACTTC. It is translated as CSARVLGTEKETQYF.

This clonotype was counted a few times. The chain links TRBV7-3 to TRBJ1-2; 8 nucleotides align to TRBD1. The CDR3 has 14 amino acids. The germline gives CDR1 SGHTA, CDR2 FQGTGA. V lost 4 bases to trimming and J lost 7 bases; unmatched junction nucleotides: 8. CDR3 nucleotides: TGTGCCAGCAGCTCCGCAGGGGGCGACAGTGGCTACACCTTC. This encodes CASSSAGGDSGYTF. The variable domain in full, completed from reference TRBV7-3 and TRBJ1-2, reads GAGVSQTPSNKVTEKGKYVELRCDPISGHTALYWYRQSLGQGPEFLIYFQGTGAADDSGLPNDRFFAVRPEGSVSTLKIQRTERGDSAVYLCASSSAGGDSGYTFGSGTRLTVV.

This clonotype was observed a few times. DNA for the CDR3: TGTGCCACCAGTGCCCCGCCAACTAGCGGTTTCTCCTACAATGAGCAGTTCTTC. As protein: CATSAPPTSGFSYNEQFF. The chain carries TRBV24-1 and TRBJ2-1; 8 bases are a match to TRBD2. CDR3 length: 18 amino acids. J gave up 0 bases and V 5 bases, and 11 bases lay outside the gene matches. Germline CDR1 reads KGHDR; CDR2 reads SFDVKD.

This clonotype came up a few times. The chain carries TRBV6-6 and TRBJ2-7; 8 nucleotides line up with TRBD2. The CDR3 runs to 14 residues. The germline gives CDR1 MNHNY, CDR2 SVGAGI (reference sequence). V shed 8 bases and J 4 bases; nucleotides not matched to a gene: 10. The CDR3 spells CASLLAVGLYEQYF. The CDR3 coding sequence is TGTGCCAGCTTACTAGCGGTAGGACTTTACGAGCAGTACTTC.

The chain employs TRBV14 and TRBJ2-2; no firm D call. The V end was cut by 4 bases, the J end by 1 base, with 10 bases between. CDR3 length: 15 residues. The V gene's germline CDR1 is SGHDN and CDR2 FVKESK. The CDR3 nucleotides are TGTGCCAGCAGCCCCCTGAACCAGAACACCGGGGAGCTGTTTTTT. Protein: CASSPLNQNTGELFF. The whole variable domain, remainder taken from reference TRBV14 and TRBJ2-2, is EAGVTQFPSHSVIEKGQTVTLRCDPISGHDNLYWYRRVMGKEIKFLLHFVKESKQDESGMPNNRFLAERTGGTYSTLKVQPAELEDSGVYFCASSPLNQNTGELFFGEGSRLTVL.

The sample holds a few counts of this clonotype. CDR3 protein: CASSKQGRETQYF. In nucleotides, the CDR3 is TGTGCCAGCAGCAAGCAGGGGCGAGAGACCCAGTACTTC. The V call is TRBV21-1, the J call TRBJ2-5; the table's TRBD1 call for D was not verified on the DNA. TRBV21-1 is an annotated pseudogene. The CDR3 spans 13 residues.